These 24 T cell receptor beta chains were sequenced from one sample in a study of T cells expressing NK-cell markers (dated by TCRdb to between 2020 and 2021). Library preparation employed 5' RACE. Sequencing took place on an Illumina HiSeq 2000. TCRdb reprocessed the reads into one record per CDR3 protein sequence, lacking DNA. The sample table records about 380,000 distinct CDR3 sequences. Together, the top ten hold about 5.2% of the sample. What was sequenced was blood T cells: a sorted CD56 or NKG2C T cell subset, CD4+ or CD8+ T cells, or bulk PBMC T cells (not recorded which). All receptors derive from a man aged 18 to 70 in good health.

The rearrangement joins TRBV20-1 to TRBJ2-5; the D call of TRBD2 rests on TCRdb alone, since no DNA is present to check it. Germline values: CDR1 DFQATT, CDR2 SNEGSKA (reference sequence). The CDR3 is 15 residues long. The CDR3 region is CSAGTSRRLLETQYF.

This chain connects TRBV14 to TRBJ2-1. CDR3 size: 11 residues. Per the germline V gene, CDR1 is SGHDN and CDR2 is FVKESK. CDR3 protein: CASSHRMWQFF.

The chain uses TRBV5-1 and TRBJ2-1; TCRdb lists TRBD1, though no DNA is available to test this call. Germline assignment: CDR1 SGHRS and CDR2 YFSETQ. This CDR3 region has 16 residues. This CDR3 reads CASSSGGTGRNNEQFF. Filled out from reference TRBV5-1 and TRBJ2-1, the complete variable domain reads KAGVTQTPRYLIKTRGQQVTLSCSPISGHRSVSWYQQTPGQGLQFLFEYFSETQRNKGNFPGRFSGRQFSNSRSEMNVSTLELGDSALYLCASSSGGTGRNNEQFFGPGTRLTVL.

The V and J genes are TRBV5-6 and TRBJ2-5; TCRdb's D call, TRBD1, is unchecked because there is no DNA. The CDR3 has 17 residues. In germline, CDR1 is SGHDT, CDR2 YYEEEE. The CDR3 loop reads CASSLYIGTGATETQYF.

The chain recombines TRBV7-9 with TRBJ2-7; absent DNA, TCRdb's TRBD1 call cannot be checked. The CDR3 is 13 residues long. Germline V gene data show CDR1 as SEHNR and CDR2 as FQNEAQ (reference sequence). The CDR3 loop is CASSPGADLGQYF.

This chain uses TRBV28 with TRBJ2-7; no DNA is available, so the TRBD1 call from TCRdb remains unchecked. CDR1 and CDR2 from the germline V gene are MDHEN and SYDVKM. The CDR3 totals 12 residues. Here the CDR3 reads CASRRQRRLLYF.

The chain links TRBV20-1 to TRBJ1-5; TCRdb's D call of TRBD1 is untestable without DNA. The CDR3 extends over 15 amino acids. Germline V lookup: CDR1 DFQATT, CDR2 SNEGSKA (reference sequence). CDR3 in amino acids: CSAVGSGAVNQPQHF.

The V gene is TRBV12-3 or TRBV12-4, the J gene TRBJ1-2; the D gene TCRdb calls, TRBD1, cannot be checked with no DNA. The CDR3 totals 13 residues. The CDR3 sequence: CASSPGTGYGYTF.

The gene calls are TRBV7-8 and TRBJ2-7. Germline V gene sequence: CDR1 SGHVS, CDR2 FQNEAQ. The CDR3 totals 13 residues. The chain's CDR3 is CASVNRGSYEQYF.

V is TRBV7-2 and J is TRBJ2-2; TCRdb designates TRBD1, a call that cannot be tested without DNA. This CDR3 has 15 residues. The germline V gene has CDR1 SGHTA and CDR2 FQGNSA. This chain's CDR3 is CASSLGKGYTGELFF.

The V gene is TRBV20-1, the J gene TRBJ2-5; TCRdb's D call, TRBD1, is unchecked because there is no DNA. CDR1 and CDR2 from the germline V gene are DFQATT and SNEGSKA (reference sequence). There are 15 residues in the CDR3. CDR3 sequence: CSAGKGGASPETQYF.

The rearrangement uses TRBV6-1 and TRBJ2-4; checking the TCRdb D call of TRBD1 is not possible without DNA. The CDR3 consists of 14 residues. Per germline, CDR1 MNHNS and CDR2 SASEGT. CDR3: CASSPGDRVGIQYF.

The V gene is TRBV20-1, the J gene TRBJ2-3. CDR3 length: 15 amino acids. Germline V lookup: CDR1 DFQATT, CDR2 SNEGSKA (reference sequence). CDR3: CSARGVGAGTDTQYF.

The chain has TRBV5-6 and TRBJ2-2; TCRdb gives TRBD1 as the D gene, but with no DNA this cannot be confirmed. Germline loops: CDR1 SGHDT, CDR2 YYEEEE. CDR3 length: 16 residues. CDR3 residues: CASSLWTGVNTGELFF.

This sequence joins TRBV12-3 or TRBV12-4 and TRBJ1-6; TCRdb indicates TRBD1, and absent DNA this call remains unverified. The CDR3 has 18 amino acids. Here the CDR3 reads CASSSSIRTRGSLSPLHF.

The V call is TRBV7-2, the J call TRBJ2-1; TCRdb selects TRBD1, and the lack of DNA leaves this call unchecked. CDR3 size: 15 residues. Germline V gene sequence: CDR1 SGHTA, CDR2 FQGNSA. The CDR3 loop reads CASSLSGGAYNEQFF.

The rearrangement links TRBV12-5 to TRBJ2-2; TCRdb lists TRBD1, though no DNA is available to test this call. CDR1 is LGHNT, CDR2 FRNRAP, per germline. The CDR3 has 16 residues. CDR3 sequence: CASGSTGIGDTGELFF.

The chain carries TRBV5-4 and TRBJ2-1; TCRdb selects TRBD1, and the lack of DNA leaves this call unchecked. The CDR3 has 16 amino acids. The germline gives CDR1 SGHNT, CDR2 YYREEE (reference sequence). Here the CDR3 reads CASSFRTGGSYNEQFF.

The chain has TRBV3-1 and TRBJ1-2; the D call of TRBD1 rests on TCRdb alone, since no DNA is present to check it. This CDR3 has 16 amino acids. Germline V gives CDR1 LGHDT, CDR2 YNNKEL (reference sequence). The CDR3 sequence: CASSRLTQGTGYGYTF.

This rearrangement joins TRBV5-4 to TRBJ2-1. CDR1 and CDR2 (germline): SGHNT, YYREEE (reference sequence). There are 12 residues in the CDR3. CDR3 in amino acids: CASSLSLNEQFF.

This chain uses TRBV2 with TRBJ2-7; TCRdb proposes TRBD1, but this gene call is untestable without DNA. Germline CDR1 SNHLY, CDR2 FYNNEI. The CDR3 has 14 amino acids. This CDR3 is CASRPRGVYGEQYF.

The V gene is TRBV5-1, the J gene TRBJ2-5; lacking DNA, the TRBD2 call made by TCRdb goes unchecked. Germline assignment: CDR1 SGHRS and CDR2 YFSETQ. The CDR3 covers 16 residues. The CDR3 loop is CASNIGTSGAGKTQYF.

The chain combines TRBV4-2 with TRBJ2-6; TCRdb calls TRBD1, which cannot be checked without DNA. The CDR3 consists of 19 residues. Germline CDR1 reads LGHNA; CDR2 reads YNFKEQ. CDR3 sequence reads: CASSQSFRGSLSGANVLTF.

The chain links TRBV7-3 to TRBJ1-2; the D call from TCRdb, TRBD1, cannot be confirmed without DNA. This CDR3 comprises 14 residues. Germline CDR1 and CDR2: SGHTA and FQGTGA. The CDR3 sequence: CASSSGRQGAGYTF.